This T cell receptor (beta chain) was recorded in a study of CD8+CD57+ T cells in acquired aplastic anemia. Turning to the study itself: Across the sorted CD4+ and CD8+ cells, DNA amounts averaged 3.2 ug. Study conclusions and caveats: The number of CD8+ CDR3 sequences shared by patients and controls was around 30. Patient and control CD8+ Simpson's diversity was not significantly different.

Genomic DNA, the template, was used for profiling of the TCR beta VDJ and CDR3. TCRdb re-called the reads with MiXCR, one entry per CDR3 protein. The sample contains 150,000 to 200,000 distinct CDR3 sequences, approximately 40% of which appear only once. In regard to this clonotype: Its antigen is currently unknown.

CDR1 and CDR2 (germline): SGHTA, FQGNSA. The ends lost 4 bases at V and 6 bases at J; junction bases unmatched: 0. The CDR3 has 13 amino acids. The specimen was sorted CD4+, CD8+, or CD8+CD57+ T cells (not recorded which) from PBMCs. The chain recombines TRBV7-2 with TRBJ1-5, with TRBD1 matching over 10 bases. The sequence was collected from a human donor in good health. CDR3 residues: CASSWDRGQPQHF. The CDR3, as DNA: TGTGCCAGCAGCTGGGACAGGGGTCAGCCCCAGCATTTT.